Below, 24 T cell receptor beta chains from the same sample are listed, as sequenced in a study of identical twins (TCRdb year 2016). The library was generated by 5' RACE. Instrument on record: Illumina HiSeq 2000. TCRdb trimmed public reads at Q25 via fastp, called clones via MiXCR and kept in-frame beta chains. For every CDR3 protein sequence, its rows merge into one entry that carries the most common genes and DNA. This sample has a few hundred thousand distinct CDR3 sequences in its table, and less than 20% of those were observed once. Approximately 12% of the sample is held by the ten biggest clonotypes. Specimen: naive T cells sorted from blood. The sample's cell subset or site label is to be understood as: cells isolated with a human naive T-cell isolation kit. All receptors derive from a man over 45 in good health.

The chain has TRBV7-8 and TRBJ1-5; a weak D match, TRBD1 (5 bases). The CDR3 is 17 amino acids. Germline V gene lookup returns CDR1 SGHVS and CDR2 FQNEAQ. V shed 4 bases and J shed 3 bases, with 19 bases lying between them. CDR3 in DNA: TGTGCCAGCAGCTATTCTACAGGCGGCCCGGTCAATCAGCCCCAGCATTTT. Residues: CASSYSTGGPVNQPQHF.

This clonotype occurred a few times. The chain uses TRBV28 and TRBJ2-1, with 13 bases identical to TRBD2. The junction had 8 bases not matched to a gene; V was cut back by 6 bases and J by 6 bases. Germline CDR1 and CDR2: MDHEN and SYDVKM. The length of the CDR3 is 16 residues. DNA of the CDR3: TGTGCCAGCAGACTTCTGACTAGCGGGGGGTTCAATGAGCAGTTCTTC. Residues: CASRLLTSGGFNEQFF.

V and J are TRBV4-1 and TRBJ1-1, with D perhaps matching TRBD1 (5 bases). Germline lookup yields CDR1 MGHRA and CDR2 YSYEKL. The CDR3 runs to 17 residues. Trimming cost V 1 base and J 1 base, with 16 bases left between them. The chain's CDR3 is CASSQGPRGVGNTEAFF. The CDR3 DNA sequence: TGCGCCAGCAGCCAAGGACCAAGGGGAGTGGGGAACACTGAAGCTTTCTTT.

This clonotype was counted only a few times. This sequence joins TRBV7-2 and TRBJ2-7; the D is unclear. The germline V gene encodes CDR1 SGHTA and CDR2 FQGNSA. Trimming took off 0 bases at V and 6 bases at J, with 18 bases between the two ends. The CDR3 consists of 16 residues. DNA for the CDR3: TGTGCCAGCAGCTTAGCATCGCCCCAGCTCAAAGGCGAGCAGTACTTC. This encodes CASSLASPQLKGEQYF.

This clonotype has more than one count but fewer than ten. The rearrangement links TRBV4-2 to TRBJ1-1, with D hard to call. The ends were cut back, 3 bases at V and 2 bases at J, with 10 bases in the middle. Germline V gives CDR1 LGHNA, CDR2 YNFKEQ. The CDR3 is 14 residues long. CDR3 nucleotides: TGTGCCAGCAGCCAGACGACAACCAACACTGAAGCTTTCTTT. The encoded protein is CASSQTTTNTEAFF.

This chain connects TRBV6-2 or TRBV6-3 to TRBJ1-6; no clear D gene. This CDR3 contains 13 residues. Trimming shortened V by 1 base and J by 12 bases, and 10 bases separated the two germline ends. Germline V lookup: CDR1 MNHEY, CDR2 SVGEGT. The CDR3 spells CASSYLGGQPLHF. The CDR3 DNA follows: TGTGCCAGCAGTTACTTGGGCGGCCAACCCCTCCACTTT.

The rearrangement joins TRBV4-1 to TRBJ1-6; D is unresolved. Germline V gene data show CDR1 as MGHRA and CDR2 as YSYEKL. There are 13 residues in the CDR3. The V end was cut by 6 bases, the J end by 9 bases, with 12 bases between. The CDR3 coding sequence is TGCGCCAGCAGTCAGGAAGGTTTTTCACCCCTCCACTTT. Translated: CASSQEGFSPLHF.

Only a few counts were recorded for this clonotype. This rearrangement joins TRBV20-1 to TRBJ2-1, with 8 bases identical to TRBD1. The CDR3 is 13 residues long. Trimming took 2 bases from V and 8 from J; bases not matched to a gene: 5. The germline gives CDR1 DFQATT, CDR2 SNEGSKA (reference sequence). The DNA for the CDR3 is TGCAGTGCTAGACAGGGGGCAGTTTATGAGCAGTTCTTC. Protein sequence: CSARQGAVYEQFF.

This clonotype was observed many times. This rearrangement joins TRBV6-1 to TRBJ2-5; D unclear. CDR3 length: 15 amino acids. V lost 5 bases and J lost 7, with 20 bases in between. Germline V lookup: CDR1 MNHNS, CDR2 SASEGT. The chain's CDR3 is CASSPRDSIGLTQYF. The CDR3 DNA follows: TGTGCCAGCAGTCCCCGCGACTCAATTGGCTTGACCCAGTACTTC.

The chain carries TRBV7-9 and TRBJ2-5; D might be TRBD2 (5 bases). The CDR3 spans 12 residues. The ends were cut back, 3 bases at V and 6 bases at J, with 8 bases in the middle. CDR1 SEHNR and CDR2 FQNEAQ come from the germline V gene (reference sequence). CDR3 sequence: CASSLDGKTQYF. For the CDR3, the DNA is TGTGCCAGCAGCTTGGACGGGAAGACCCAGTACTTC.

Here the CDR3 reads CASSIRLAGSYEQFF. The CDR3 bases are TGTGCCAGCAGTATCAGACTAGCGGGATCGTATGAGCAGTTCTTC. J is TRBJ2-1 and V is TRBV12-3 or TRBV12-4; TRBD2 agrees at 11 bases. This CDR3 region has 15 residues. J gave up 8 bases and V 5 bases, and 8 bases lay outside the gene matches.

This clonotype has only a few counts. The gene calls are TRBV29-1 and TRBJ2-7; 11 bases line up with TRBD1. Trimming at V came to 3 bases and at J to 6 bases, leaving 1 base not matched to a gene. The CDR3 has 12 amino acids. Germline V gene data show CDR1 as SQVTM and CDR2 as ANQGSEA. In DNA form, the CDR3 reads TGCAGCGTTGACGGGACAGGGGGCGAGCAGTACTTC. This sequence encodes CSVDGTGGEQYF.

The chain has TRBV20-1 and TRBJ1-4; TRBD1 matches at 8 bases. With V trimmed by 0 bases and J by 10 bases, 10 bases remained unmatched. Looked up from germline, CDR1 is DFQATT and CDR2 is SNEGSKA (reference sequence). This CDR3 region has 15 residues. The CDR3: CSARDRKQGAGKLFF. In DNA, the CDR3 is TGCAGTGCTAGAGATCGTAAGCAGGGGGCTGGAAAACTGTTTTTT.

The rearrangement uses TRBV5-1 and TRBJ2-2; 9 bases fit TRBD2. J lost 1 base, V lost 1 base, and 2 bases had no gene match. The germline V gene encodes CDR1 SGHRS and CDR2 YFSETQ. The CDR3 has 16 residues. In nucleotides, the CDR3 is TGCGCCAGCAGCTTGAGACTAGCGGTGAACACCGGGGAGCTGTTTTTT. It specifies CASSLRLAVNTGELFF.

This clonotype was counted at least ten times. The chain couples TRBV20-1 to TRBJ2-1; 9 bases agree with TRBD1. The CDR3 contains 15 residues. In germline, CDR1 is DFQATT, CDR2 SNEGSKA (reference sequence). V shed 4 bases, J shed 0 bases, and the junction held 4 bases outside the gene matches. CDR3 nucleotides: TGCAGTGCTACCCGGACAGGGGACTCCTACAATGAGCAGTTCTTC. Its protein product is CSATRTGDSYNEQFF.

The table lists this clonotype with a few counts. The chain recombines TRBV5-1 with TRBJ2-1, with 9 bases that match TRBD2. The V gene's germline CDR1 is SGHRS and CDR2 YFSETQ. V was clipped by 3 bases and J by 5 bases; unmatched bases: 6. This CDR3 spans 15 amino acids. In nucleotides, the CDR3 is TGCGCCAGCAGCTCGCTAGCGGGAAGGGACAATGAGCAGTTCTTC. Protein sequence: CASSSLAGRDNEQFF.

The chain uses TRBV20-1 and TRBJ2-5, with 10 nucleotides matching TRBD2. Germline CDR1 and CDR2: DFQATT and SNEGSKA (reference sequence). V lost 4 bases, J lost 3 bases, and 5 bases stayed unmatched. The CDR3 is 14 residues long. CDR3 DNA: TGCAGTGCTACAGCGGGGGGGCCAAAAGAGACCCAGTACTTC. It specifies CSATAGGPKETQYF.

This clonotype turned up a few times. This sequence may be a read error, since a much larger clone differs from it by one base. The CDR3 coding sequence is TGCGCCAGCAGCAAAGGGAACACCGGGGAGCTGTTTTTT. Its protein is CASSKGNTGELFF. The genes are TRBV5-1 and TRBJ2-2; the D is unclear. The germline gives CDR1 SGHRS, CDR2 YFSETQ. The CDR3 runs 13 residues. The V gene lost 4 bases and the J gene lost 1 base, with 5 bases spanning the gap.

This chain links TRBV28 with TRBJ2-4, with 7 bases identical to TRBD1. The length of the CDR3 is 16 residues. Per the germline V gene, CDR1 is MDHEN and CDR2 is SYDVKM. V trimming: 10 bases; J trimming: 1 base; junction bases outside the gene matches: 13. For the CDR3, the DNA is TGTGCCATCGCGAGCTTGGCAGGGGGTGCCAAAAACATTCAGTACTTC. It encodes CAIASLAGGAKNIQYF.

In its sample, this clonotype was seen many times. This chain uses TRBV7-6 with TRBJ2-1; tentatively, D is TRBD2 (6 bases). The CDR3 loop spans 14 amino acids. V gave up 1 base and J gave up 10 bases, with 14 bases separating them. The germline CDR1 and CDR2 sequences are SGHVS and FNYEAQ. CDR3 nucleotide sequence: TGTGCCAGCAGCTTAGGGCGGGGTGGTGTGGAGCAGTTCTTC. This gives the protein CASSLGRGGVEQFF.

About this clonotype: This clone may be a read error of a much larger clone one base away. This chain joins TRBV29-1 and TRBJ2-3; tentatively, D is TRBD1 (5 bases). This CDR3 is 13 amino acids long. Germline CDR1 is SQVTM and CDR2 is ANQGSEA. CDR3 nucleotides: TGCAGCGTTGCCCAATATCACACAGGTACGCAGTATTTT. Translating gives CSVAQYHTGTQYF.

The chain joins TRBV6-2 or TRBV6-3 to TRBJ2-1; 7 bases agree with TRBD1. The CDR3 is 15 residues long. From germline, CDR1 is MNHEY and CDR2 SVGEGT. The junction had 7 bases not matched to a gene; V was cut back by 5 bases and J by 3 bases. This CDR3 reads CASSHPGTVYNEQFF. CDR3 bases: TGTGCCAGCAGTCACCCCGGGACAGTCTACAATGAGCAGTTCTTC.

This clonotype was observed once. The chain's CDR3 is CASSQGLESGAFF. The CDR3 region has the DNA TGCGCCAGCAGCCAGGGACTTGAGTCAGGGGCTTTCTTT. The gene calls are TRBV4-1 and TRBJ1-1, with D possibly being TRBD1 (5 bases). Germline-derived CDR1 and CDR2 are MGHRA and YSYEKL. The CDR3 loop spans 13 amino acids. The V end lost 3 bases, the J end lost 11 bases, and 16 bases lay between the germline ends.

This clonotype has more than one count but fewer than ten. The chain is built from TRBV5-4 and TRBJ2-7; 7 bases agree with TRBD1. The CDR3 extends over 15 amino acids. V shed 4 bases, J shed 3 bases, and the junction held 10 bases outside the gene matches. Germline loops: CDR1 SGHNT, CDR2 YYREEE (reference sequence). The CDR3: CASSPGQAELYEQYF. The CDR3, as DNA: TGTGCCAGCAGCCCTGGACAGGCTGAGCTCTACGAGCAGTACTTC.